This TCR beta chain was documented in a study of cytomegalovirus exposure and HLA in healthy donors. Study results and limitations: TRBV6-2, TRBV6-3 and some other V segments were unresolvable in 87-base-pair reads.

This clone was observed once. Its antigen is currently unknown. The PCR contained 60 Vbeta and 13 Jbeta primers. Clones were read by immunoSEQ multiplex PCR, and TCRdb kept only the in-frame ones, dropping some. The data show roughly 180,000 clones, over 65% seen once. Germline CDR1 GTSNPN, CDR2 SVGIG (reference sequence). Between the trimmed V and J ends, which lost 2 bases and 2 bases, there was a span of 10 bases. The CDR3 spans 13 residues. Sequenced input: PBMCs. This chain joins TRBV30 and TRBJ2-7; D perhaps matches TRBD2 (6 bases). This clonotype was obtained from a young man in good health and CMV-seronegative. The CDR3 loop is CAWSIGTAYEQYF. The CDR3 DNA is TGTGCCTGGAGTATCGGGACTGCCTACGAGCAGTACTTC.